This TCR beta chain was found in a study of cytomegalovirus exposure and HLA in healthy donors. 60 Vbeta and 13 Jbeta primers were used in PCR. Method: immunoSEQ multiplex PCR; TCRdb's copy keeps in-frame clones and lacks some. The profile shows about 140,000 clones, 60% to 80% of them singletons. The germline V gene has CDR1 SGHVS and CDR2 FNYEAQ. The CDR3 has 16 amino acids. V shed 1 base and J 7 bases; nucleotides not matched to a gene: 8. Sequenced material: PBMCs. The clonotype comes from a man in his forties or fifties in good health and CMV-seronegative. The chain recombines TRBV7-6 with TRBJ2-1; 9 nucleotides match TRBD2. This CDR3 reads CASSLVAGGPENEQFF. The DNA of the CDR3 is TGTGCCAGCAGCTTAGTGGCGGGGGGGCCTGAAAATGAGCAGTTCTTC.